This T cell receptor beta chain was obtained from a study of T cells in Graves' hyperthyroidism and ophthalmopathy. General study results and limits: Peripheral blood also featured most of the thyroid clonotypes expanded above 0.001. Ophthalmopathy, which appeared later, was predicted by the model a median 6.5 months before onset.

This clonotype showed up many times. What it binds is unknown. Source material for PBMCs was less than 12 ml fresh peripheral blood. Trimming pared 2 bases from V and 7 bases from J, leaving 11 bases between. CDR1 is KGHSH, CDR2 LQKENI, per germline. This CDR3 has 13 residues. RNA transcripts served as the template for amplifying TCR beta CDR3 regions. Researchers ran a first-round RT-PCR on the TCR CDR3 using the HTBI primer set. One entry per CDR3 protein results from TCRdb running MiXCR on the multiplex PCR reads. The sample shows about 290,000 distinct CDR3 sequences, 12% to 15% of them seen only once.

The sequencing input was blood. The sequence derives from a woman between 40 and 50 years old with Graves' hyperthyroidism. The chain links TRBV18 to TRBJ1-2, with D maybe TRBD1 (6 bases). CDR3 protein: CASSPTGKVGYTF. In DNA, the CDR3 is TGTGCCAGCTCACCAACAGGGAAGGTTGGCTACACCTTC.